This T cell receptor (beta chain) was recovered during a study of regulatory T cells in long-lasting Graves disease. As for time point: newly diagnosed GD, antithyroid drugs for less than 3 months. With RNA extracted from PBMCs as input, the TCR library was made. CDR3-region Arm-PCR and iRepertoire HTBI primers produced the TCR beta libraries. A single record per CDR3 protein comes from TCRdb applying MiXCR to the multiplex PCR reads. The top ten clones hold 15% to 20% of a sample with more than 300,000 distinct CDR3 sequences, roughly 12% of them seen once. Trimming removed 6 bases from V and 0 bases from J, with 15 bases in between. CDR1 DFQATT and CDR2 SNEGSKA come from the germline V gene (reference sequence). The CDR3 spans 15 residues. The same sample was also studied in work on T cells in Graves' hyperthyroidism and ophthalmopathy. That investigation notes: Reasons for excluding patients were uncontrolled infection, other autoimmune disease, pregnancy or lactation. Diagnosis rested on symptoms, serum thyroxine and TRAb, thyroid ultrasound, and orbital computed tomography. In the first-round RT-PCR of the TCR CDR3, the HTBI primer set was used.

The specimen comprised peripheral blood mononuclear cells (PBMCs), sampled at new diagnosis, from a patient treated with antithyroid drugs. The V call is TRBV20-1, the J call TRBJ2-1, with D hard to call. This sequence was found in a woman younger than 35 with Graves disease. The CDR3 coding sequence is TGCAGTGCCCCCCTATGGATCAGCTCCTACAATGAGCAGTTCTTC. As protein: CSAPLWISSYNEQFF.